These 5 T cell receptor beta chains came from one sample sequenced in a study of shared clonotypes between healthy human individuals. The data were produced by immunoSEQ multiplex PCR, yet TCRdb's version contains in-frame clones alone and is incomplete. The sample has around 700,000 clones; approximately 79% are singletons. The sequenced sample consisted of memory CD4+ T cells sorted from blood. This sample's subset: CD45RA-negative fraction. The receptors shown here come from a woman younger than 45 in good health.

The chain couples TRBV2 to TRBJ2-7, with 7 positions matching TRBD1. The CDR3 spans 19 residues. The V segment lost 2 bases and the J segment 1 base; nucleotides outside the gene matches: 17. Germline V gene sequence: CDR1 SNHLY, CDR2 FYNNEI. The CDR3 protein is CASSELGFLGTARSYEQYF. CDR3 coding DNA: TGTGCCAGCAGTGAATTGGGATTTCTTGGGACAGCGAGATCCTACGAGCAGTACTTC. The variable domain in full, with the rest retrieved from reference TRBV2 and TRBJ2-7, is EPEVTQTPSHQVTQMGQEVILRCVPISNHLYFYWYRQILGQKVEFLVSFYNNEISEKSEIFDDQFSVERPDGSNFTLKIRSTKLEDSAMYFCASSELGFLGTARSYEQYFGPGTRLTVT.

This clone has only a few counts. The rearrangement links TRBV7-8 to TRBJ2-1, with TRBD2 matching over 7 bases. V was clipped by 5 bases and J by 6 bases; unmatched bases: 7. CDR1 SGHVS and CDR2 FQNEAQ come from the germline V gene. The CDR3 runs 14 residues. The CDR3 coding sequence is TGTGCCAGCAGCAAGCGGGATCGGATCAATGAGCAGTTCTTC. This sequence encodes CASSKRDRINEQFF.

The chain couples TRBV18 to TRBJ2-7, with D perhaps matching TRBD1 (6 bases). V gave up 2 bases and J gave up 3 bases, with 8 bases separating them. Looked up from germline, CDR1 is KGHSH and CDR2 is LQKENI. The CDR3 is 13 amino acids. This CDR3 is CASSPGQYYEQYF. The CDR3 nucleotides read TGTGCCAGCTCACCAGGACAGTACTACGAGCAGTACTTC. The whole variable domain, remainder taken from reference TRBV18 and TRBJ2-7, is NAGVMQNPRHLVRRRGQEARLRCSPMKGHSHVYWYRQLPEEGLKFMVYLQKENIIDESGMPKERFSAEFPKEGPSILRIQQVVRGDSAAYFCASSPGQYYEQYFGPGTRLTVT.

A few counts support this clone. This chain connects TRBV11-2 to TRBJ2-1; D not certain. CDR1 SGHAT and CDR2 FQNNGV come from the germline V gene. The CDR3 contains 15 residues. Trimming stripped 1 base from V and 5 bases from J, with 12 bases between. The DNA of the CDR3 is TGTGCCAGCAGCTTAGTTAGCCTACCTAACAATGAGCAGTTCTTC. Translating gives CASSLVSLPNNEQFF.

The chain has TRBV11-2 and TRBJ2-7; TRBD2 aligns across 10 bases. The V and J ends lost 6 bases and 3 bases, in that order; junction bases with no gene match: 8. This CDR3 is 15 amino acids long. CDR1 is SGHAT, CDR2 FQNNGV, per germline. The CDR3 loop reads CASRLSGRGRYEQYF. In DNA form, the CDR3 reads TGTGCCAGCAGACTGAGCGGGAGGGGACGCTACGAGCAGTACTTC.